Sequencing of this TCR beta chain was carried out in a study of blood T cell repertoires in COVID-19. Whole-study context: The samples span acute and convalescent COVID-19 from the United States, Italy and Spain. PBMCs, B-cell-depleted T cells, or T cells provided the cDNA or gDNA that made up the material.

V was clipped by 6 bases and J by 2 bases, with 14 bases between them. The CDR3 runs to 15 residues. Germline CDR1 is MDHEN and CDR2 is SYDVKM. Original processing notes: Amplified reference gene primers provided the basis for estimating nucleated cell counts. Produced via immunoSEQ multiplex PCR; TCRdb's table is partial and in-frame only. For V, J and clone size, that table is used; D and trimming come from the DNA. The sample carries 200,000 to 250,000 clones, around 90% recorded once. The J gene is TRBJ2-1, the V gene TRBV28, with D maybe TRBD1 (8 bases). The origin of this receptor is a man in his late teens or twenties with active or convalescent COVID-19. The source material was peripheral blood. CDR3 sequence: CASRWTGRAYNEQFF. The CDR3 coding sequence is TGTGCCAGCAGATGGACAGGGAGGGCCTACAATGAGCAGTTCTTC.